A single sample is the source of the 16 T cell receptor beta chains below, sequenced in a study of blood T cells in healthy people across ages. The use of a sample-barcoded 5' primer and a J-beta primer mix characterized a second PCR of roughly 6 to 11 cycles. TCRdb ran MiXCR on the 5' RACE reads and lists one entry per CDR3 protein. The sample contains about 970,000 distinct CDR3 sequences, 51% of which appear only once. Sequenced input: blood. The source of these receptors is a woman aged 55-70 years in good health.

The rearrangement uses TRBV4-1 and TRBJ2-3, with 9 bases identical to TRBD2. Germline V gives CDR1 MGHRA, CDR2 YSYEKL. The CDR3 is made up of 15 amino acids. V gave up 1 base and J gave up 10 bases; unmatched junction bases: 9. CDR3 nucleotides: TGCGCCAGCAGCCAAGGTCTAGCGGGGATTGGGGCGCAGTATTTT. It translates to CASSQGLAGIGAQYF.

This clonotype was seen just once. V is TRBV7-9 and J is TRBJ2-2; 11 nucleotides agree with TRBD2. The CDR3 runs 15 residues. Germline CDR1 is SEHNR and CDR2 is FQNEAQ (reference sequence). V gave up 8 bases and J gave up 0 bases; unmatched junction bases: 2. In DNA, the CDR3 is TGTGCCAGCCGACTAGCGGGATCGAACACCGGGGAGCTGTTTTTT. It yields the protein CASRLAGSNTGELFF.

The chain carries TRBV5-1 and TRBJ2-1, with 7 positions matching TRBD1. Trimming removed 4 bases from V and 14 bases from J; junction bases left unmatched: 12. There are 13 residues in the CDR3. The V gene's germline CDR1 is SGHRS and CDR2 YFSETQ. CDR3 nucleotide sequence: TGCGCCAGCAGCCGAACAGGGGAAAGGAATAAGTTCTTC. Residues: CASSRTGERNKFF.

In its sample, this clonotype was seen a few times. The chain joins TRBV4-1 to TRBJ2-7, with TRBD2 as a possible D gene (5 bases). The germline gives CDR1 MGHRA, CDR2 YSYEKL. The V gene lost 6 bases and the J gene lost 0 bases, with 9 bases spanning the gap. The CDR3 totals 13 residues. The CDR3 protein is CASRLTSSYEQYF. The CDR3 DNA sequence: TGCGCCAGCAGACTAACTAGCTCCTACGAGCAGTACTTC.

There are a few counts of this clonotype. The genes are TRBV20-1 and TRBJ2-5; D assignment may be TRBD1 or TRBD2 (5 bases each). Trimming shortened V by 6 bases and J by 0 bases, and 20 bases separated the two germline ends. Germline CDR1 DFQATT, CDR2 SNEGSKA (reference sequence). The CDR3 sequence is 16 residues long. The CDR3 reads CSAHGRGAGYQETQYF. CDR3 nucleotide sequence: TGCAGTGCCCACGGACGGGGCGCAGGGTACCAAGAGACCCAGTACTTC.

Notes on this clonotype: Mismatch with germline at one junction end may stem from a read error. This chain joins TRBV4-2 and TRBJ1-2, with D unclear. The V gene's germline CDR1 is LGHNA and CDR2 YNFKEQ. This CDR3 contains 17 residues. In DNA, the CDR3 is TGTGCCGGCAGCCAAGATCTTAATCGCAGAGGGAACTATGGCTACACCTTC. Translated: CAGSQDLNRRGNYGYTF.

The V gene is TRBV4-3, the J gene TRBJ2-2; 9 bases agree with TRBD1. Germline lookup yields CDR1 LGHNA and CDR2 YSLEER. The CDR3 is 15 residues long. J gave up 6 bases and V 4 bases, and 6 bases lay outside the gene matches. This chain's CDR3 is CASSLDRGGSGELFF. In DNA form, the CDR3 reads TGCGCCAGCAGCCTGGACAGGGGAGGCTCCGGGGAGCTGTTTTTT.

This clonotype was picked up a small number of times. The genes are TRBV29-1 and TRBJ2-4; 7 positions match TRBD1. Germline CDR1 is SQVTM and CDR2 is ANQGSEA. V was clipped by 3 bases and J by 8 bases; unmatched bases: 7. The CDR3 is 13 residues long. The CDR3 is CSVDTGDDDIQYF. DNA for the CDR3: TGCAGCGTTGACACAGGGGATGATGACATTCAGTACTTC.

This clonotype was detected only once. The CDR3 region is CSAQVLAGDVRRETQYF. Here the CDR3 DNA reads TGCAGTGCCCAGGTTCTAGCGGGGGACGTCAGGCGAGAGACCCAGTACTTC. This chain joins TRBV20-1 and TRBJ2-5, with 10 bases fitting TRBD2. The CDR3 consists of 17 residues. The germline CDR1 and CDR2 sequences are DFQATT and SNEGSKA (reference sequence). Losses at the gene ends were 6 bases for V and 4 bases for J; bases not matched to a gene: 17.

V gene TRBV27 combines with J gene TRBJ2-7, with 9 positions matching TRBD2. This CDR3 has 17 amino acids. The junction had 7 bases not matched to a gene; V was cut back by 0 bases and J by 1 base. Germline V lookup: CDR1 MNHEY, CDR2 SMNVEV (reference sequence). CDR3 DNA: TGTGCCAGCAGTTTATCCCCGCCTCTAGCGGGGTCCTACGAGCAGTACTTC. Translation: CASSLSPPLAGSYEQYF.

The chain links TRBV20-1 to TRBJ2-3; D possibly corresponds to TRBD2 (5 bases). Trimming took 3 bases from V and 2 from J, leaving 15 bases between them. The CDR3 sequence is 15 residues long. Germline V gene data show CDR1 as DFQATT and CDR2 as SNEGSKA (reference sequence). CDR3 in amino acids: CSARPWEQITDTQYF. The CDR3 DNA reads TGCAGTGCTAGGCCCTGGGAGCAGATCACAGATACGCAGTATTTT.

This clonotype was recorded a few times. V and J are TRBV6-2 or TRBV6-3 and TRBJ1-5; D ambiguous. The germline V and J ends were trimmed by 3 bases and 7 bases, with 7 bases remaining between them. Germline V gene sequence: CDR1 MNHEY, CDR2 SVGEGT. There are 12 residues in the CDR3. The CDR3 region has the DNA TGTGCCAGCAGTTATTGGAACCAGCCCCAGCATTTT. Amino acid sequence: CASSYWNQPQHF.

The CDR3 bases are TGTGCCAGCCGTCTAGCGGCCATAGGGGATGAGCAGTTCTTC. Protein product: CASRLAAIGDEQFF. V gene TRBV12-3 or TRBV12-4 combines with J gene TRBJ2-1; 7 bases fit TRBD2. The CDR3 has 14 amino acids. Unmatched junction bases numbered 12, after V lost 8 bases and J lost 8 bases.

This clonotype was picked up a small number of times. The chain couples TRBV7-2 to TRBJ2-3; TRBD2 might be the D (5 bases). The CDR3 has 13 amino acids. Germline CDR1 SGHTA, CDR2 FQGNSA. The V gene lost 6 bases and the J gene lost 2 bases, with 9 bases spanning the gap. The CDR3 DNA reads as TGTGCCAGCAGTTCGGACTTCACAGATACGCAGTATTTT. It translates to CASSSDFTDTQYF. The full variable domain, with the rest looked up from reference TRBV7-2 and TRBJ2-3, is GAGVSQSPSNKVTEKGKDVELRCDPISGHTALYWYRQSLGQGLEFLIYFQGNSAPDKSGLPSDRFSAERTGGSVSTLTIQRTQQEDSAVYLCASSSDFTDTQYFGPGTRLTVL.

The chain joins TRBV7-2 to TRBJ1-2, with a tentative D call TRBD1 (6 bases). The germline V gene encodes CDR1 SGHTA and CDR2 FQGNSA. The CDR3 sequence is 11 residues long. V was cut by 1 base and J by 12 bases, with 9 bases left in between. The CDR3 region is CASSLGGANTF. CDR3 in DNA: TGTGCCAGCAGCTTAGGGGGGGCTAACACCTTC.

This clonotype showed up just a few times. This sequence joins TRBV4-1 and TRBJ2-7, with 7 bases matching TRBD1. The ends lost 4 bases at V and 5 bases at J; junction bases unmatched: 5. The CDR3 extends over 13 amino acids. CDR1 MGHRA and CDR2 YSYEKL come from the germline V gene. The CDR3 nucleotides are TGCGCCAGCAGCCTACAGGGGAACAACGAGCAGTACTTC. Translation gives CASSLQGNNEQYF.